This passage covers 28 T cell receptor beta chains from one sample sequenced in a study of T cell changes during pregnancy in multiple sclerosis. Produced via immunoSEQ multiplex PCR; TCRdb's table is partial and in-frame only. The sample lists about 56,000 clones, roughly 91% occurring once. Sample: CD4+ T cells from peripheral blood mononuclear cells, taken in the third trimester of pregnancy. Every receptor here comes from a female donor with multiple sclerosis, enrolled in a pregnancy study.

This chain links TRBV29-1 with TRBJ2-3; 8 bases align to TRBD1. CDR1 SQVTM and CDR2 ANQGSEA come from the germline V gene. The CDR3 is made up of 13 amino acids. Trimming cost V 8 bases and J 8 bases; bases outside gene matches: 12. In DNA, the CDR3 is TGCAGCTCAAAGACAGGGGAAGGGGTTACGCAGTATTTT. Its translation is CSSKTGEGVTQYF.

The chain has TRBV5-1 and TRBJ2-5; 10 nucleotides align to TRBD1. The germline gives CDR1 SGHRS, CDR2 YFSETQ. The CDR3 totals 17 residues. With V trimmed by 0 bases and J by 7 bases, 12 bases remained unmatched. CDR3 sequence reads: CASSLEGDRGMGRTQYF. The CDR3 DNA follows: TGCGCCAGCAGCTTGGAAGGGGACAGGGGAATGGGGAGGACCCAGTACTTC. Variable domain in full (rest from reference TRBV5-1 and TRBJ2-5): KAGVTQTPRYLIKTRGQQVTLSCSPISGHRSVSWYQQTPGQGLQFLFEYFSETQRNKGNFPGRFSGRQFSNSRSEMNVSTLELGDSALYLCASSLEGDRGMGRTQYFGPGTRLLVL.

V and J are TRBV7-3 and TRBJ1-4; D ambiguous. The CDR3 length is 13 residues. V gave up 5 bases and J gave up 3 bases, with 7 bases separating them. Germline V gene sequence: CDR1 SGHTA, CDR2 FQGTGA. CDR3 sequence reads: CASSPGPNEKLFF. In nucleotides, the CDR3 is TGTGCCAGCAGCCCCGGTCCTAATGAAAAACTGTTTTTT.

J is TRBJ2-1 and V is TRBV9; weak D call: TRBD2 (6 bases). With 0 bases removed from V and 4 bases from J, the gap between germline ends came to 11 bases. The CDR3 contains 15 residues. Germline V gene sequence: CDR1 SGDLS, CDR2 YYNGEE. The CDR3 bases are TGTGCCAGCAGCGTAGAGGCTAGCGCTTACAATGAGCAGTTCTTC. Its translation is CASSVEASAYNEQFF.

This clone was detected only a few times. This sequence joins TRBV19 and TRBJ1-5, with 9 bases identical to TRBD1. V lost 8 bases to trimming and J lost 8 bases; unmatched junction nucleotides: 7. The CDR3 has 13 residues. Germline V gene lookup returns CDR1 LNHDA and CDR2 SQIVND (reference sequence). In nucleotides, the CDR3 is TGTGCCAGTGCGGACAGGGGAATAGAGCCCCAGCATTTT. Amino acids: CASADRGIEPQHF. The full variable domain, its missing parts supplied by reference TRBV19 and TRBJ1-5, is DGGITQSPKYLFRKEGQNVTLSCEQNLNHDAMYWYRQDPGQGLRLIYYSQIVNDFQKGDIAEGYSVSREKKESFPLTVTSAQKNPTAFYLCASADRGIEPQHFGDGTRLSIL.

The CDR3 here is CASSRTGTSGGLRYEQYF. The CDR3 DNA sequence: TGTGCCAGCAGCCGAACCGGGACTAGCGGGGGCCTCAGGTACGAGCAGTACTTC. This chain connects TRBV27 to TRBJ2-7; 14 bases fit TRBD2. CDR3 length: 18 residues. Germline values: CDR1 MNHEY, CDR2 SMNVEV (reference sequence). Germline trimming cut 6 bases from V and 4 bases from J; bases unmatched to any gene: 14.

This chain joins TRBV7-6 and TRBJ1-6, with 9 bases aligning to TRBD1. The CDR3 totals 14 residues. The germline V gene encodes CDR1 SGHVS and CDR2 FNYEAQ. Trimming at V came to 4 bases and at J to 8 bases, leaving 3 bases not matched to a gene. The chain's CDR3 is CASSSWTGDSPLHF. The CDR3 nucleotides are TGTGCCAGCAGCTCTTGGACAGGGGATTCACCCCTCCACTTT.

V gene TRBV11-3 combines with J gene TRBJ2-3; D perhaps matches TRBD2 (5 bases). The V gene's germline CDR1 is SGHNT and CDR2 YENEEA. This CDR3 contains 13 residues. The CDR3 bases are TGTGCAGTATTCGGGATTAGCACAGATACGCAGTATTTT. Amino acids: CAVFGISTDTQYF.

V gene TRBV30 combines with J gene TRBJ1-2; a possible D gene is TRBD1 (6 bases). Germline assignment: CDR1 GTSNPN and CDR2 SVGIG (reference sequence). The CDR3 contains 16 residues. Deletions cut 0 bases from V and 7 bases from J, with 21 bases between. This CDR3 reads CAWSVDRSGLVSGYTF. The DNA of the CDR3 is TGTGCCTGGAGTGTAGACAGGTCTGGTTTAGTCTCTGGCTACACCTTC.

The chain carries TRBV6-4 and TRBJ1-2; D remains ambiguous. The CDR3 covers 12 residues. Germline V gene data show CDR1 as MRHNA and CDR2 as SNTAGT. V lost 8 bases and J lost 1, with 8 bases in between. CDR3 sequence (DNA): TGTGCCAGCCGTGGAGTTAACTATGGCTACACCTTC. It yields the protein CASRGVNYGYTF.

The V and J genes are TRBV5-1 and TRBJ2-7; D is undetermined. The CDR3 extends over 14 amino acids. Per the germline V gene, CDR1 is SGHRS and CDR2 is YFSETQ. The ends were cut back, 0 bases at V and 2 bases at J, with 9 bases in the middle. CDR3 bases: TGCGCCAGCAGCTTGGGGTCGGAGCCCTACGAGCAGTACTTC. Encoded protein: CASSLGSEPYEQYF.

This sequence joins TRBV7-9 and TRBJ1-2, with 7 bases identical to TRBD1. The CDR3 runs 13 residues. In germline, CDR1 is SEHNR, CDR2 FQNEAQ (reference sequence). Trimming removed 3 bases from V and 5 bases from J; junction bases left unmatched: 3. The CDR3 here is CASSFGQAYGYTF. CDR3 bases: TGTGCCAGCAGCTTTGGACAGGCGTATGGCTACACCTTC.

V and J are TRBV6-6 and TRBJ1-1; weak D call: TRBD1 (6 bases). The CDR3 extends over 10 amino acids. Per germline, CDR1 MNHNY and CDR2 SVGAGI (reference sequence). Trimming stripped 7 bases from V and 11 bases from J, with 11 bases between. The CDR3 is CASTYREAFF. The CDR3 DNA reads as TGTGCCAGCACCTACAGGGAGGCTTTCTTT.

The chain uses TRBV7-6 and TRBJ2-7; 9 bases match TRBD2. The CDR3 contains 16 residues. CDR1 is SGHVS and CDR2 is FNYEAQ in the germline V gene. After removal of 0 bases from V and 4 bases from J, the junction contained 7 bases not matched to a gene. The CDR3 region has the DNA TGTGCCAGCAGCTTAGCGGTTGGGCTAGCGGGGTACGAGCAGTACTTC. As protein: CASSLAVGLAGYEQYF.

V usage is TRBV6-6 and J usage is TRBJ1-5, with TRBD1 identical over 7 bases. Germline V gives CDR1 MNHNY, CDR2 SVGAGI (reference sequence). V shed 5 bases, J shed 5 bases, and the junction held 6 bases outside the gene matches. The length of the CDR3 is 14 residues. The chain's CDR3 is CASSPGTDDQPQHF. The CDR3 DNA reads as TGTGCCAGCAGTCCCGGGACAGATGATCAGCCCCAGCATTTT.

V is TRBV7-8 and J is TRBJ2-7; 7 bases line up with TRBD2. Germline CDR1 and CDR2: SGHVS and FQNEAQ. V was clipped by 1 base and J by 3 bases; unmatched bases: 0. CDR3 length: 13 amino acids. The CDR3 sequence is CASSLGGGYEQYF. The CDR3 DNA follows: TGTGCCAGCAGCTTAGGGGGGGGCTACGAGCAGTACTTC.

This chain joins TRBV2 and TRBJ1-5; weak D call: TRBD1 (5 bases). Trimming shortened V by 8 bases and J by 1 base, and 12 bases separated the two germline ends. The CDR3 sequence is 14 residues long. The germline V gene encodes CDR1 SNHLY and CDR2 FYNNEI. CDR3 DNA: TGTGCCAGCGCACAGGATTACAGCAATCAGCCCCAGCATTTT. Protein sequence: CASAQDYSNQPQHF.

V and J are TRBV4-1 and TRBJ1-1, with 9 nucleotides matching TRBD1. Germline V gives CDR1 MGHRA, CDR2 YSYEKL. CDR3 length equals 16 residues. With V trimmed by 0 bases and J by 1 base, 3 bases remained unmatched. CDR3 region: CASSQDRDRANTEAFF. The CDR3 nucleotides read TGCGCCAGCAGCCAAGACCGGGACAGGGCGAACACTGAAGCTTTCTTT.

This chain uses TRBV30 with TRBJ2-5, with a possible D match to TRBD1 (6 bases). The V and J ends lost 3 bases and 1 base respectively, with 15 bases between them. The CDR3 spans 15 residues. CDR1 and CDR2 from the germline V gene are GTSNPN and SVGIG (reference sequence). In DNA form, the CDR3 reads TGTGCCTGGAGAGAAATTACAGGGCCCCAAGAGACCCAGTACTTC. Translation: CAWREITGPQETQYF.

The V gene is TRBV4-2, the J gene TRBJ1-5; D perhaps matches TRBD1 (5 bases). CDR3 length: 18 residues. V lost 0 bases and J 10 bases, leaving 25 bases between the germline ends. Per the germline V gene, CDR1 is LGHNA and CDR2 is YNFKEQ. CDR3 in amino acids: CASSQDLPGLGAISPQHF. CDR3 in DNA: TGTGCCAGCAGCCAAGATCTTCCGGGACTGGGTGCAATCAGCCCCCAGCATTTT.

This rearrangement joins TRBV27 to TRBJ2-2; 7 nucleotides line up with TRBD1. This CDR3 has 14 residues. Germline values: CDR1 MNHEY, CDR2 SMNVEV (reference sequence). Trimming removed 6 bases from V and 4 bases from J; junction bases left unmatched: 5. This chain's CDR3 is CASRTGFGTGELFF. The CDR3 region has the DNA TGTGCCAGCAGGACAGGGTTCGGCACCGGGGAGCTGTTTTTT.

The chain employs TRBV18 and TRBJ2-3; the match to TRBD2 covers 11 bases. V dropped 6 bases and J dropped 6; count of bases not matched to a gene: 2. CDR3 length: 13 amino acids. Germline V lookup: CDR1 KGHSH, CDR2 LQKENI. The CDR3 bases are TGTGCCAGCTCCACTAGCGGGGGTGATACGCAGTATTTT. This sequence encodes CASSTSGGDTQYF. Looking up the rest from reference TRBV18 and TRBJ2-3 gives the full variable domain: NAGVMQNPRHLVRRRGQEARLRCSPMKGHSHVYWYRQLPEEGLKFMVYLQKENIIDESGMPKERFSAEFPKEGPSILRIQQVVRGDSAAYFCASSTSGGDTQYFGPGTRLTVL.

The chain is built from TRBV5-5 and TRBJ2-3; TRBD2 might be the D (7 bases). Germline loops: CDR1 SGHKS, CDR2 YYEKEE (reference sequence). This CDR3 has 14 residues. Trimming removed 2 bases from V and 5 bases from J, with 12 bases in between. CDR3 in DNA: TGTGCCAGCAGCTTATACAGGGAGGGAGATACGCAGTATTTT. It translates to CASSLYREGDTQYF.

The chain uses TRBV19 and TRBJ1-5; D is possibly TRBD1 (5 bases). This CDR3 has 14 amino acids. Germline CDR1 LNHDA, CDR2 SQIVND (reference sequence). The ends were cut back, 2 bases at V and 3 bases at J, with 8 bases in the middle. CDR3 bases: TGTGCCAGTAGTATAATAGGGGTCAATCAGCCCCAGCATTTT. It specifies CASSIIGVNQPQHF.

The rearrangement links TRBV4-1 to TRBJ1-4; 8 nucleotides agree with TRBD1. There are 14 residues in the CDR3. The germline V gene has CDR1 MGHRA and CDR2 YSYEKL. V lost 3 bases, J lost 9 bases, and 6 bases stayed unmatched. The CDR3 DNA is TGCGCCAGCAGCCAGTCCGGGACAGGCCAAAAACTGTTTTTT. It encodes CASSQSGTGQKLFF.

V gene TRBV25-1 combines with J gene TRBJ1-5; no definite D call. This CDR3 spans 14 amino acids. Germline-derived CDR1 and CDR2 are MGHDK and SYGVNS. Between the trimmed V and J ends, which lost 0 bases and 3 bases, there was a span of 6 bases. The CDR3 nucleotides read TGTGCCAGCAGTGAATATGACTACAATCAGCCCCAGCATTTT. This sequence encodes CASSEYDYNQPQHF.

The V gene is TRBV18, the J gene TRBJ1-3; TRBD1 is a possible D gene (6 bases). This CDR3 is 13 amino acids long. V lost 6 bases, J lost 9 bases, and 15 bases lay in between. Germline CDR1 reads KGHSH; CDR2 reads LQKENI. This chain's CDR3 is CASSETGGGTIYF. The CDR3 bases are TGTGCCAGCTCGGAGACAGGCGGGGGCACCATATATTTT.

V and J are TRBV18 and TRBJ2-7; D ambiguous. The V end lost 2 bases, the J end lost 6 bases, and 8 bases lay between the germline ends. The CDR3 extends over 12 amino acids. Looked up from germline, CDR1 is KGHSH and CDR2 is LQKENI. The CDR3 loop reads CASSPSGVEQYF. In DNA, the CDR3 is TGTGCCAGCTCACCATCGGGTGTCGAGCAGTACTTC.